The present TCR beta chain was sequenced within a study of T cells in Graves' hyperthyroidism and ophthalmopathy. The CDR3 covers 12 residues. V lost 6 bases to trimming and J lost 7 bases, with 15 bases between them. Germline V gene data show CDR1 as SQVTM and CDR2 as ANQGSEA. Amplification yielded TCR beta CDR3 regions, with RNA transcripts as the source. Carried out on the TCR CDR3, a first-round RT-PCR used the HTBI primer set. TCRdb re-analysed the multiplex PCR reads in MiXCR, keeping a single row per CDR3 protein. The sample carries around 620,000 distinct CDR3 sequences, around 46% recorded once. Study-wide results and limits: Within blood appeared most thyroid clonotypes that had expanded above 0.001. The model identified upcoming ophthalmopathy a median around 6 months ahead of onset.

This clonotype was recorded at least ten times. What it binds is unknown. Uncontrolled infection, other autoimmune disease, pregnancy or lactation disqualified patients from enrolment. The chain joins TRBV29-1 to TRBJ1-2; D is possibly TRBD1 (6 bases). The TCR sequence derives from an adult woman with Graves' disease, either hyperthyroidism or ophthalmopathy (not recorded which). The material sequenced was peripheral blood or thyroid tissue (not recorded which). The CDR3 sequence: CSVVTGDGGYTF. The CDR3, as DNA: TGCAGCGTCGTGACAGGTGACGGTGGCTACACCTTC.